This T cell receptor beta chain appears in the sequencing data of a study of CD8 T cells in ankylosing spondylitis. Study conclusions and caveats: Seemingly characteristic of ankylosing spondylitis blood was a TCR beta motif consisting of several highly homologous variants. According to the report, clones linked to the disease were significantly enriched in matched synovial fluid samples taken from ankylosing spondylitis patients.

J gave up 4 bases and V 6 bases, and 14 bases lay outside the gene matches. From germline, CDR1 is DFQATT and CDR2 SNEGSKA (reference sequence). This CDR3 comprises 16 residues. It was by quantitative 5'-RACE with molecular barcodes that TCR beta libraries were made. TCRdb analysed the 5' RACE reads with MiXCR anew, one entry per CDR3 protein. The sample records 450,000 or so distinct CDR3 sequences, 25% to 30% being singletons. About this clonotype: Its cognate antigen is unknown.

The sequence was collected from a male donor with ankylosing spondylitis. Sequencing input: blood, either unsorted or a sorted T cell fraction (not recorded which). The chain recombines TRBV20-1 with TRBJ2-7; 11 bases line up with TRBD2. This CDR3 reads CSACGGSGRARYEQYF. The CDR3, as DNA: TGCAGTGCCTGTGGGGGTAGCGGGAGGGCCCGGTACGAGCAGTACTTC.